These T cell receptor beta chains were read from a single sample in a study of beta chain features in type 1 diabetes. Assay: immunoSEQ multiplex PCR; the TCRdb copy retains only in-frame clones and omits some. The sample has about 250,000 clones; 9.5% to 13% are singletons. The sample was naive CD4+ T cells from blood. Source of these receptors: a young man with type 1 diabetes. Each CDR3 is given with its conserved first and last residue.

CASSPPGGRRTEAFF	TRBV28	TRBJ1-1
CASSFDSSYNEQFF	TRBV7-2	TRBJ2-1
CATSRDPSRPEQFF	TRBV15	TRBJ2-1
CASSKGQAYEQYF	TRBV11-3	TRBJ2-7
CATKRTREETQYF	TRBV27	TRBJ2-5
CASSLFQGGANEKLFF	TRBV7-2	TRBJ1-4
CASSLPGGNEAFF	TRBV5-1	TRBJ1-1
CASSLTVSTDTQYF	TRBV2	TRBJ2-3
CASSLGSGNTEAFF	TRBV5-1	TRBJ1-1
CASSVEGGPTYEQYF	TRBV9	TRBJ2-7
CASSYPGTGRSDSPLHF	TRBV7-9	TRBJ1-6